One and the same sample provided the 18 T cell receptor beta chains below, sequenced in a study of blood T cell repertoires in COVID-19. Profiled with immunoSEQ multiplex PCR; TCRdb holds only in-frame clones, not every one. Among 200,000 to 250,000 clones, roughly 87% were seen once, and the ten largest hold roughly 10%. Sequencing used PBMCs or T cells enriched from blood (not recorded which). These TCRs come from a man younger than 45 who had recovered from COVID-19.

The chain is built from TRBV2 and TRBJ2-1, with 8 bases aligning to TRBD1. Germline values: CDR1 SNHLY, CDR2 FYNNEI. J lost 6 bases, V lost 4 bases, and 11 bases had no gene match. This CDR3 is 16 amino acids long. The CDR3 DNA reads as TGTGCCAGCAGTGTTCGGCGCGGACAGGGTGGCAATGAGCAGTTCTTC. This codes for CASSVRRGQGGNEQFF.

The V gene is TRBV7-9, the J gene TRBJ1-2, with TRBD1 as a possible D gene (5 bases). Germline V lookup: CDR1 SEHNR, CDR2 FQNEAQ (reference sequence). Trimming left V 3 bases short and J 1 base short, with 15 bases between. This CDR3 is built from 16 residues. CDR3: CASSFGRASGNYGYTF. In DNA form, the CDR3 reads TGTGCCAGCAGCTTTGGCAGGGCCTCCGGTAACTATGGCTACACCTTC.

This rearrangement joins TRBV7-9 to TRBJ1-6; D remains ambiguous. CDR1 and CDR2 (germline): SEHNR, FQNEAQ (reference sequence). CDR3 length equals 12 residues. The V end lost 1 base, the J end lost 10 bases, and 5 bases lay between the germline ends. CDR3 loop: CASSLEPSPLHF. The CDR3 DNA reads TGTGCCAGCAGCTTAGAGCCCTCACCCCTCCACTTT.

The chain employs TRBV7-8 and TRBJ2-7; the D gene is possibly TRBD2 (6 bases). The CDR3 spans 11 residues. The V end lost 5 bases, the J end lost 6 bases, and 8 bases lay between the germline ends. Per germline, CDR1 SGHVS and CDR2 FQNEAQ. The CDR3 DNA reads as TGTGCCAGCAGCCCCGGGGGCGAGCAGTACTTC. Translating gives CASSPGGEQYF.

The V gene is TRBV6-5, the J gene TRBJ1-5, with D hard to call. Trimming took off 6 bases at V and 7 bases at J, with 4 bases between the two ends. Germline CDR1 MNHEY, CDR2 SVGAGI. The CDR3 is 10 amino acids. The DNA for the CDR3 is TGTGCCAGCAGCAGGCAGCCCCAGCATTTT. It translates to CASSRQPQHF.

V is TRBV4-1 and J is TRBJ2-5; 7 bases line up with TRBD1. V shed 1 base and J 2 bases; nucleotides not matched to a gene: 7. Germline V gives CDR1 MGHRA, CDR2 YSYEKL. The CDR3 contains 16 residues. The CDR3 DNA reads TGCGCCAGCAGCCAAGGTGGAGTGACAGGGCAAGAGACCCAGTACTTC. This sequence encodes CASSQGGVTGQETQYF.

In this sample, this clone turned up many times. The same CDR3 arises from other DNA sequences in this sample as well. V is TRBV3-1 (or the pseudogene TRBV3-2) and J is TRBJ2-5; 10 bases fit TRBD2. CDR3 length: 15 residues. J lost 5 bases, V lost 2 bases, and 5 bases had no gene match. Per germline, CDR1 LGHDT and CDR2 YNNKEL (reference sequence). CDR3 DNA: TGTGCCAGCAGCCAACAGCGGGGGGGCCGGGAGACCCAGTACTTC. It encodes CASSQQRGGRETQYF.

This clone showed up just once. J is TRBJ1-3 and V is TRBV19; perhaps TRBD1 as D (6 bases). The CDR3 totals 16 residues. Deletions cut 5 bases from V and 1 base from J, with 15 bases between. Germline assignment: CDR1 LNHDA and CDR2 SQIVND (reference sequence). CDR3 DNA sequence: TGTGCCAGTAGTGGGACCAGAGGGGGATCTGGAAACACCATATATTTT. It yields the protein CASSGTRGGSGNTIYF.

Regarding this clone: Germline and junction disagree at one end, which may indicate a read error. In DNA form, the CDR3 reads TGTGCTAGCAGCTTAGGGGGCGCGTCTAATGAAAAACTGTTTTTT. This sequence encodes CASSLGGASNEKLFF. V gene TRBV7-7 combines with J gene TRBJ1-4, with 7 bases that match TRBD1. The CDR3 is 15 residues long. Germline loops: CDR1 SSHAT, CDR2 FNYEAQ (reference sequence). The entire variable domain, with the rest obtained from reference TRBV7-7 and TRBJ1-4, is as follows: GAGVSQSPRYKVTKRGQDVTLRCDPISSHATLYWYQQALGQGPEFLTYFNYEAQPDKSGLPSDRFSAERPEGSISTLTIQRTEQRDSAMYRCASSLGGASNEKLFFGSGTQLSVL.

This chain joins TRBV27 and TRBJ1-1, with a weak D call TRBD1 (6 bases). Germline values: CDR1 MNHEY, CDR2 SMNVEV (reference sequence). The length of the CDR3 is 14 residues. Trimming shortened V by 2 bases and J by 4 bases, and 11 bases separated the two germline ends. CDR3 in amino acids: CASSLNRGSTEAFF. CDR3 DNA sequence: TGTGCCAGCAGTTTAAATAGGGGGTCCACTGAAGCTTTCTTT.

V usage is TRBV7-8 and J usage is TRBJ1-2; 8 nucleotides line up with TRBD1. Trimming removed 5 bases from V and 14 bases from J; junction bases left unmatched: 22. The CDR3 runs to 16 residues. Germline CDR1 is SGHVS and CDR2 is FQNEAQ. CDR3 loop: CASSRGTGTTASARTF. For the CDR3, the DNA is TGTGCCAGCAGCCGAGGGACAGGTACGACCGCCTCGGCTAGGACCTTC.

The CDR3 region has the DNA TGTGCCAGCAGTGCCCGAAGACAGGAGGCTTTCTTT. Encoded protein: CASSARRQEAFF. The chain links TRBV2 to TRBJ1-1, with a tentative D call TRBD1 (6 bases). Germline loops: CDR1 SNHLY, CDR2 FYNNEI. V lost 4 bases, J lost 11 bases, and 14 bases lay in between. The CDR3 contains 12 residues. Looking up the rest from reference TRBV2 and TRBJ1-1 gives the full variable domain: EPEVTQTPSHQVTQMGQEVILRCVPISNHLYFYWYRQILGQKVEFLVSFYNNEISEKSEIFDDQFSVERPDGSNFTLKIRSTKLEDSAMYFCASSARRQEAFFGQGTRLTVV.

The chain couples TRBV9 to TRBJ2-1; TRBD2 matches 8 bases. The V gene end was trimmed by 2 bases and the J gene end by 2 bases; junction bases not matched to a gene: 6. Germline assignment: CDR1 SGDLS and CDR2 YYNGEE. The CDR3 spans 16 residues. CDR3 protein: CASSVLGTSPYNEQFF. CDR3 DNA: TGTGCCAGCAGCGTTCTCGGGACTAGTCCCTACAATGAGCAGTTCTTC.

The genes are TRBV2 and TRBJ1-2, with D possibly TRBD1 on 6 matching bases. The germline CDR1 and CDR2 sequences are SNHLY and FYNNEI. This CDR3 contains 13 residues. The V and J ends lost 10 bases and 7 bases respectively, with 19 bases between them. As DNA, the CDR3 is TGTGCCACCTCCCGCAGGGGCGCTGGTGGCTACACCTTC. The encoded protein is CATSRRGAGGYTF.

The rearrangement links TRBV9 to TRBJ2-2, with D unclear. Germline CDR1 SGDLS, CDR2 YYNGEE. The CDR3 has 14 amino acids. The V end lost 0 bases, the J end lost 0 bases, and 3 bases lay between the germline ends. CDR3 nucleotides: TGTGCCAGCAGCGTAGCTCCGAACACCGGGGAGCTGTTTTTT. The encoded protein is CASSVAPNTGELFF.

This clone was seen more than once but under ten times. The V call is TRBV12-5, the J call TRBJ2-1, with 8 bases that match TRBD1. Looked up from germline, CDR1 is LGHNT and CDR2 is FRNRAP. The CDR3 length is 15 residues. Trimming took 4 bases from V and 4 from J; bases not matched to a gene: 6. The CDR3 coding sequence is TGTGCTAGTGGTTCATACGGGACAGGTTACAATGAGCAGTTCTTC. Its protein product is CASGSYGTGYNEQFF.

This chain joins TRBV6-5 and TRBJ2-7; TRBD2 aligns across 7 bases. Germline lookup yields CDR1 MNHEY and CDR2 SVGAGI. V dropped 0 bases and J dropped 6; count of bases not matched to a gene: 8. The CDR3 contains 15 residues. The CDR3 sequence is CASSYSRLAGGEQYF. As DNA, the CDR3 is TGTGCCAGCAGTTACTCGAGACTAGCCGGGGGCGAGCAGTACTTC.

V and J are TRBV13 and TRBJ1-1; no firm D call. Trimming cost V 0 bases and J 1 base, with 3 bases left between them. Germline V gene lookup returns CDR1 PRHDT and CDR2 FYEKMQ (reference sequence). The length of the CDR3 is 13 residues. The CDR3 nucleotides are TGTGCCAGCAGCTTAGGCCAGAACACTGAAGCTTTCTTT. Its translation is CASSLGQNTEAFF.